The 17 T cell receptor beta chains presented below share a single source sample, sequenced in a study of blood T cell repertoires in COVID-19. Repertoires were generated with immunoSEQ multiplex PCR, while TCRdb's copy carries only in-frame clones and drops some. Altogether about 280,000 clones are present, roughly 85% being singletons, with the ten largest covering 5%. The sequenced material came from PBMCs or T cells enriched from blood (not recorded which). These TCRs come from a man in his forties or fifties who had been exposed to COVID-19.

The chain employs TRBV12-3 or TRBV12-4 and TRBJ1-2; unclear D gene. The CDR3 contains 10 residues. V dropped 5 bases and J dropped 8 bases, with 6 bases sitting between them. In DNA form, the CDR3 reads TGTGCCAGCAGTGGCGGGGGCTACACCTTC. This encodes CASSGGGYTF.

V is TRBV3-1 (or the pseudogene TRBV3-2) and J is TRBJ2-7; 8 nucleotides line up with TRBD2. CDR1 LGHDT and CDR2 YNNKEL come from the germline V gene (reference sequence). After removal of 0 bases from V and 2 bases from J, the junction contained 6 bases not matched to a gene. CDR3 length: 16 amino acids. CDR3 nucleotide sequence: TGTGCCAGCAGCCAAGATGGCGGGAGGCCCGCCTACGAGCAGTACTTC. This codes for CASSQDGGRPAYEQYF.

The genes are TRBV2 and TRBJ1-5, with 7 bases that match TRBD1. Per germline, CDR1 SNHLY and CDR2 FYNNEI. With 7 bases clipped from V and 0 bases from J, the junction kept 6 bases outside the gene matches. This CDR3 region has 15 residues. The CDR3 region is CASMTGRLSNQPQHF. CDR3 in DNA: TGTGCCAGCATGACAGGGAGGCTTAGCAATCAGCCCCAGCATTTT.

V usage is TRBV5-1 and J usage is TRBJ2-7, with 9 nucleotides matching TRBD1. V shed 4 bases and J 9 bases; nucleotides not matched to a gene: 11. CDR3 length: 14 residues. Germline CDR1 reads SGHRS; CDR2 reads YFSETQ. The CDR3 loop reads CASSQRGQGARQYF. CDR3 nucleotide sequence: TGCGCCAGCAGCCAGCGGGGACAGGGCGCGAGGCAGTACTTC.

The chain is built from TRBV30 and TRBJ2-7; 7 bases agree with TRBD2. V lost 5 bases to trimming and J lost 3 bases; unmatched junction nucleotides: 4. Germline CDR1 reads GTSNPN; CDR2 reads SVGIG (reference sequence). The CDR3 extends over 12 amino acids. Here the CDR3 DNA reads TGTGCCTGGTCTAGCGGCTTCTACGAGCAGTACTTC. Protein: CAWSSGFYEQYF.

Turning to this clone: Other DNA sequences of this sample code for an identical CDR3. The chain combines TRBV18 with TRBJ1-2; TRBD1 matches 10 bases. With 5 bases clipped from V and 2 bases from J, the junction kept 5 bases outside the gene matches. Germline V gene data show CDR1 as KGHSH and CDR2 as LQKENI. This CDR3 has 15 residues. CDR3 coding DNA: TGTGCCAGCTCAACGACAGGGGGCGCGAACTATGGCTACACCTTC. Protein: CASSTTGGANYGYTF.

CDR3 DNA: TGCAGCGTTGAGGGCGGGAGGTCCTACAATGAGCAGTTCTTC. This translates into CSVEGGRSYNEQFF. The V and J genes are TRBV29-1 and TRBJ2-1; 8 nucleotides match TRBD2. Losses at the gene ends were 3 bases for V and 1 base for J; bases not matched to a gene: 2. CDR1 is SQVTM, CDR2 ANQGSEA, per germline. The CDR3 runs 14 residues.

The chain is built from TRBV11-2 and TRBJ1-4, with TRBD1 identical over 7 bases. V lost 5 bases, J lost 8 bases, and 11 bases stayed unmatched. The CDR3 has 15 amino acids. Per the germline V gene, CDR1 is SGHAT and CDR2 is FQNNGV. In DNA form, the CDR3 reads TGTGCCAGCAGCGCCGACAGGGCTAACTACGAAAAACTGTTTTTT. This codes for CASSADRANYEKLFF.

The gene calls are TRBV9 and TRBJ2-7; 8 bases align to TRBD2. V lost 4 bases, J lost 9 bases, and 15 bases stayed unmatched. The CDR3 covers 15 residues. CDR1 is SGDLS and CDR2 is YYNGEE in the germline V gene. CDR3 DNA sequence: TGTGCCAGCAGCCCTGGGGGCGGGAGGCAAGATGGGCAGTACTTC. Protein sequence: CASSPGGGRQDGQYF.

V and J are TRBV24-1 and TRBJ2-3; weak D call: TRBD1 (6 bases). The CDR3 runs 15 residues. Trimming cost V 3 bases and J 5 bases, with 14 bases left between them. CDR1 and CDR2 from the germline V gene are KGHDR and SFDVKD. CDR3 in amino acids: CATSDPGIGGDTQYF. The DNA for the CDR3 is TGTGCCACCAGTGATCCCGGAATAGGGGGAGATACGCAGTATTTT.

The genes are TRBV7-9 and TRBJ2-1; 10 nucleotides agree with TRBD2. The CDR3 sequence is 15 residues long. Trimming removed 5 bases from V and 6 bases from J; junction bases left unmatched: 7. The germline V gene has CDR1 SEHNR and CDR2 FQNEAQ (reference sequence). The DNA of the CDR3 is TGTGCCAGCAGCGCACCCGGGACTAGCGTCAATGAGCAGTTCTTC. It translates to CASSAPGTSVNEQFF.

This clone was observed once. This chain connects TRBV6-1 to TRBJ1-1; 12 bases match TRBD1. Germline values: CDR1 MNHNS, CDR2 SASEGT. Trimming cost V 4 bases and J 5 bases; bases outside gene matches: 11. This CDR3 comprises 17 residues. The CDR3 region has the DNA TGTGCCAGCAGTGGGTGGGGGACAGGGGGCGGTTTAACTGAAGCTTTCTTT. Translated: CASSGWGTGGGLTEAFF.

This clone appeared a few times. The J gene is TRBJ2-3, the V gene TRBV30; 9 bases are a match to TRBD1. The V gene's germline CDR1 is GTSNPN and CDR2 SVGIG (reference sequence). J was trimmed by 5 bases and V by 5 bases; bases with no gene match: 5. The CDR3 has 13 amino acids. CDR3 nucleotide sequence: TGTGCCTGGGACACAGGGGGCATAGATACGCAGTATTTT. Translating it yields CAWDTGGIDTQYF. Supplemented by reference TRBV30 and TRBJ2-3, the full variable domain reads SQTIHQWPATLVQPVGSPLSLECTVEGTSNPNLYWYRQAAGRGLQLLFYSVGIGQISSEVPQNLSASRPQDRQFILSSKKLLLSDSGFYLCAWDTGGIDTQYFGPGTRLTVL.

The V call is TRBV29-1, the J call TRBJ2-5, with 8 bases lining up with TRBD1. Germline V CDR1 and CDR2: SQVTM, ANQGSEA. The length of the CDR3 is 18 residues. The J segment lost 2 bases and the V segment lost 0 bases, leaving 14 bases of the junction unmatched. The CDR3 region is CSVEDWGPRTGRQETQYF. DNA of the CDR3: TGCAGCGTTGAAGATTGGGGCCCCCGGACAGGGAGGCAAGAGACCCAGTACTTC.

For the CDR3, the DNA is TGTGCCTGGAGTGTCAGCGGCGGGGGTGAGCAGTTCTTC. Translated: CAWSVSGGGEQFF. This rearrangement joins TRBV30 to TRBJ2-1, with 7 bases identical to TRBD2. The J segment lost 9 bases and the V segment lost 0 bases, leaving 5 bases of the junction unmatched. This CDR3 has 13 residues. Germline CDR1 GTSNPN, CDR2 SVGIG (reference sequence).

The chain combines TRBV12-3 or TRBV12-4 with TRBJ2-1; TRBD1 aligns across 9 bases. This CDR3 has 13 amino acids. Unmatched junction bases numbered 5, after V lost 6 bases and J lost 8 bases. CDR3 in DNA: TGTGCCAGCAGCCGTCGACAGGGGGATGAGCAGTTCTTC. Protein sequence: CASSRRQGDEQFF.

As concerns this clone: Relative to the germline gene, one junction end is altered; a read error may explain this. The chain has TRBV7-7 and TRBJ2-1, with D possibly TRBD1 on 6 matching bases. This CDR3 contains 15 residues. The V gene's germline CDR1 is SSHAT and CDR2 FNYEAQ (reference sequence). CDR3 nucleotides: TGTGCTAGCAGCTTAGCGCCGGACAGTTACAATGAGCAGTTCTTC. It is translated as CASSLAPDSYNEQFF.